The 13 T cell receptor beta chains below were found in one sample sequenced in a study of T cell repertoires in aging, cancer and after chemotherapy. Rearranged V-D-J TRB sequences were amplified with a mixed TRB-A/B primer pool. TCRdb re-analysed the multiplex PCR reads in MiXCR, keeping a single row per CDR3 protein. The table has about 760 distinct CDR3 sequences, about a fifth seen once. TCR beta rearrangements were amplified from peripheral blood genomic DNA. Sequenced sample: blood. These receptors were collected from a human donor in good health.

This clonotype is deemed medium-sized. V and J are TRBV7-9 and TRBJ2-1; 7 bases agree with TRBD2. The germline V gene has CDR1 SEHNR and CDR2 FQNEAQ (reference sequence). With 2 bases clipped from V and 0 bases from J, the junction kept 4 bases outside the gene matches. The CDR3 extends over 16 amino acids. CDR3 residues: CASSLFGGSSYNEQFF. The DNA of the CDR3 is TGTGCCAGCAGCTTATTCGGCGGGAGCTCCTACAATGAGCAGTTCTTC.

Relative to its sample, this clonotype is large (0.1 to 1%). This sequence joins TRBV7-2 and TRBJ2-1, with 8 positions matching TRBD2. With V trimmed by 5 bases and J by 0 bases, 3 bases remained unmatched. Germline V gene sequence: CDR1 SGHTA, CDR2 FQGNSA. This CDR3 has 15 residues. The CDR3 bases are TGTGCCAGCAGCAGTCTAGCGGGCTCCTACAATGAGCAGTTCTTC. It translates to CASSSLAGSYNEQFF.

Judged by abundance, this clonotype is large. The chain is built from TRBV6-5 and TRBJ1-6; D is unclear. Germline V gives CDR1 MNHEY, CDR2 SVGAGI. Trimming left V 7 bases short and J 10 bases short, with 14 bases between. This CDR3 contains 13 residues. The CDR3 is CASTAGFRSPLHF. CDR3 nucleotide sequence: TGTGCCAGCACTGCGGGGTTTCGATCACCCCTCCACTTT.

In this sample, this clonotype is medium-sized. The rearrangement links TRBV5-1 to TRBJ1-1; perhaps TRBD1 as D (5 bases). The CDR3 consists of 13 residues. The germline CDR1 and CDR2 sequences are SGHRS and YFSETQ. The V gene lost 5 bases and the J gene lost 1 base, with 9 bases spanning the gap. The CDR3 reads CASRDGQNTEAFF. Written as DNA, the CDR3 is TGCGCCAGCAGGGACGGACAGAACACTGAAGCTTTCTTT. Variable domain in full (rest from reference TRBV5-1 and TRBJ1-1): KAGVTQTPRYLIKTRGQQVTLSCSPISGHRSVSWYQQTPGQGLQFLFEYFSETQRNKGNFPGRFSGRQFSNSRSEMNVSTLELGDSALYLCASRDGQNTEAFFGQGTRLTVV.

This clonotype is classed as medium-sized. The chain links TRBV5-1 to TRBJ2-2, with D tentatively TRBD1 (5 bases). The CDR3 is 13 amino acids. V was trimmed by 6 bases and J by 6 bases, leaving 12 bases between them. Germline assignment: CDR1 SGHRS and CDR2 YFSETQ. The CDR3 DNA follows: TGCGCCAGCACGAATGGACAACCCGGGGAGCTGTTTTTT. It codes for CASTNGQPGELFF.

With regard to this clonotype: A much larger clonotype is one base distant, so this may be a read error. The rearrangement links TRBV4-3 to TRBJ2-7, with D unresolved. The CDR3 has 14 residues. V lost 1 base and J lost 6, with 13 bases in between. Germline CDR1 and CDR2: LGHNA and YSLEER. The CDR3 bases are TGCGCCAGCAGCCAAGGCCTTATAGTAGCCGAGCAGTACTTC. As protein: CASSQGLIVAEQYF.

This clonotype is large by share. This CDR3 reads CASRTTGVAETQYF. DNA of the CDR3: TGTGCCAGTAGAACGACAGGGGTGGCAGAGACCCAGTACTTC. The V and J genes are TRBV19 and TRBJ2-5; 8 bases line up with TRBD1. The CDR3 loop spans 14 amino acids. In germline, CDR1 is LNHDA, CDR2 SQIVND (reference sequence). With V trimmed by 6 bases and J by 4 bases, 7 bases remained unmatched.

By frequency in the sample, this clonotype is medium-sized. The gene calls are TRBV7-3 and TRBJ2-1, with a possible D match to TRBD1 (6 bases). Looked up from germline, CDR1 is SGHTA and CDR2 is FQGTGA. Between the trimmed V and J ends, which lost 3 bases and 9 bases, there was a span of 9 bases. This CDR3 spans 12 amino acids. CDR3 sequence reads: CASSFTTGEQFF. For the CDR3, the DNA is TGTGCCAGCAGCTTTACGACAGGTGAGCAGTTCTTC.

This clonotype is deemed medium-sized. CDR3 protein: CSASGQGLAGFLTDTQYF. The DNA of the CDR3 is TGCAGTGCTAGTGGGCAGGGACTAGCGGGGTTTCTGACAGATACGCAGTATTTT. The V and J genes are TRBV20-1 and TRBJ2-3; 13 bases agree with TRBD2. CDR3 length: 18 amino acids. CDR1 and CDR2 from the germline V gene are DFQATT and SNEGSKA (reference sequence). J lost 3 bases, V lost 3 bases, and 12 bases had no gene match.

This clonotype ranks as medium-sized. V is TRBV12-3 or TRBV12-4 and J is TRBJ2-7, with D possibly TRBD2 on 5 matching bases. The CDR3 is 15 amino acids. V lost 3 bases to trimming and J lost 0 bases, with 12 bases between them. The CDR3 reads CASSLRAASSYEQYF. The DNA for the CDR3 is TGTGCCAGCAGTTTGAGGGCGGCTAGCTCCTACGAGCAGTACTTC.

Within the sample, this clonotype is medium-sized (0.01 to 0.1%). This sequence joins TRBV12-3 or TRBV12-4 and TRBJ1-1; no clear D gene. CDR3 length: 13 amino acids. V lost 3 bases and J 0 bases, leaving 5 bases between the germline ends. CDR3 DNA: TGTGCCAGCAGTTTGAGGGTGAACACTGAAGCTTTCTTT. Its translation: CASSLRVNTEAFF.

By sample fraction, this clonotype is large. CDR3 sequence reads: CASSPLGDGANVLTF. The CDR3, as DNA: TGTGCCAGCTCACCACTTGGGGACGGGGCCAACGTCCTGACTTTC. V and J are TRBV18 and TRBJ2-6; perhaps D is TRBD1 or TRBD2 (5 bases each). CDR1 is KGHSH and CDR2 is LQKENI in the germline V gene. Trimming left V 1 base short and J 4 bases short, with 8 bases between. The CDR3 extends over 15 amino acids.

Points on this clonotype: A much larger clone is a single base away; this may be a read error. The CDR3 bases are TGTGCCAGCAGCTTATTAGATGAAGCTTTCTTT. Amino acids: CASSLLDEAFF. The rearrangement links TRBV7-9 to TRBJ1-1; D is unresolved. Trimming removed 2 bases at V and 7 bases at J, with 5 bases between. Germline V gene lookup returns CDR1 SEHNR and CDR2 FQNEAQ (reference sequence). There are 11 residues in the CDR3.